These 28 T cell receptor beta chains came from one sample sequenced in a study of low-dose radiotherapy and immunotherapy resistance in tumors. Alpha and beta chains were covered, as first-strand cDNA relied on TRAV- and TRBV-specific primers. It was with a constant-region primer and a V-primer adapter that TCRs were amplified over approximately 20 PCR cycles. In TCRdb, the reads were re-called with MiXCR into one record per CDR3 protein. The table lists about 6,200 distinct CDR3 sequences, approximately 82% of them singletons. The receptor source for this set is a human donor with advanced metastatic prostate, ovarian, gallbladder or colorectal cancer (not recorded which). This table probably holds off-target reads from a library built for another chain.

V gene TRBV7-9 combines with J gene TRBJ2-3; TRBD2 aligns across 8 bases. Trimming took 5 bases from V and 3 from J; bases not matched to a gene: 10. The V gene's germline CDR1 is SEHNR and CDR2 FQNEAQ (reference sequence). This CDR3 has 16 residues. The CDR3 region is CASSPRGLAGTDTQYF. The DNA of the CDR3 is TGTGCCAGCAGCCCCCGTGGACTAGCAGGAACAGATACGCAGTATTTT.

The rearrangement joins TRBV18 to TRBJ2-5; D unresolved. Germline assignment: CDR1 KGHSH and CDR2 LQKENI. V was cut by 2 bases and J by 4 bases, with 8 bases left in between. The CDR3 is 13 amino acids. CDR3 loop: CASSPNRGETQYF. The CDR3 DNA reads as TGTGCCAGCTCACCAAATCGTGGAGAGACCCAGTACTTC.

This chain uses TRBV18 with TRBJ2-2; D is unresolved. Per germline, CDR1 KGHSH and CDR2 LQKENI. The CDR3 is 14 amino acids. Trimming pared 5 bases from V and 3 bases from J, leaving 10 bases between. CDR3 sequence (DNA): TGTGCCAGCTCAACTACAGAGGACACCGGGGAGCTGTTTTTT. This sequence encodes CASSTTEDTGELFF. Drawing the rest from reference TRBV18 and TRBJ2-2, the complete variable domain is NAGVMQNPRHLVRRRGQEARLRCSPMKGHSHVYWYRQLPEEGLKFMVYLQKENIIDESGMPKERFSAEFPKEGPSILRIQQVVRGDSAAYFCASSTTEDTGELFFGEGSRLTVL.

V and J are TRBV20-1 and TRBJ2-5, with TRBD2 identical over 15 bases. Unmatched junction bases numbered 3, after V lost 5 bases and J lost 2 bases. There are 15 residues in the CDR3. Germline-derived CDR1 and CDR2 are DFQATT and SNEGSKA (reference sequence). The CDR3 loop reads CSAWTSGRGQETQYF. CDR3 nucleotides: TGCAGTGCTTGGACTAGCGGGAGGGGACAAGAGACCCAGTACTTC.

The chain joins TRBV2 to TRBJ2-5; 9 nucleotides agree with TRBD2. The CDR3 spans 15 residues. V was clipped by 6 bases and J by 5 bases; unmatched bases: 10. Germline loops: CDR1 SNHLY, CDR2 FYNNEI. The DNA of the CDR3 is TGTGCCAGCAGGCTTTACTTAGCGGGGGCTGAGACCCAGTACTTC. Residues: CASRLYLAGAETQYF.

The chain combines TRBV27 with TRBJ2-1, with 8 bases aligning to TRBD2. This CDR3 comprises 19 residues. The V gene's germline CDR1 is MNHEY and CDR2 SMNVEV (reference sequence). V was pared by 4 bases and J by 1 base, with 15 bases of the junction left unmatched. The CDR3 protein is CASSSQKLGLVGSYNEQFF. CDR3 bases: TGTGCCAGCAGTTCCCAAAAATTGGGACTAGTCGGGTCCTACAATGAGCAGTTCTTC.

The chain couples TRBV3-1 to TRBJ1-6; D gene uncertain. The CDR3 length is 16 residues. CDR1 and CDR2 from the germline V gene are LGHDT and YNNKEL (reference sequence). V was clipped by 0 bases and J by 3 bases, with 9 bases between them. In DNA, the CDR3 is TGTGCCAGCAGCCAAGAATCGATATACTATAATTCACCCCTCCACTTT. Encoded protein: CASSQESIYYNSPLHF.

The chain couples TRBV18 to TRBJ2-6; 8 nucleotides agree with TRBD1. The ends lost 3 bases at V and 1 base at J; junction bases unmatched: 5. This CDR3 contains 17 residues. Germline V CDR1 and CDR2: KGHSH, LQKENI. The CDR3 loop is CASSPTGGQSGANVLTF. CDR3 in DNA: TGTGCCAGCTCACCCACAGGGGGACAATCTGGGGCCAACGTCCTGACTTTC.

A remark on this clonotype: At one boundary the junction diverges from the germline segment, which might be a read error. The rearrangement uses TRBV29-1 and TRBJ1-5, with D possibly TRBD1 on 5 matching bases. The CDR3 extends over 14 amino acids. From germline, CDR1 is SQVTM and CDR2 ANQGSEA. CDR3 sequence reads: CGVQQGVGNQPQHF. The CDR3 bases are TGCGGCGTCCAACAAGGGGTAGGAAATCAGCCCCAGCATTTT. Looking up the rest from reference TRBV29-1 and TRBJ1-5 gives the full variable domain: SAVISQKPSRDICQRGTSLTIQCQVDSQVTMMFWYRQQPGQSLTLIATANQGSEATYESGFVIDKFPISRPNLTFSTLTVSNMSPEDSSIYLCGVQQGVGNQPQHFGDGTRLSIL.

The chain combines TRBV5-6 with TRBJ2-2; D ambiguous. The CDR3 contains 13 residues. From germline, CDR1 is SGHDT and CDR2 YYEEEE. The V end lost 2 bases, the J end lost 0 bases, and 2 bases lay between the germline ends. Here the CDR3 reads CASSFANTGELFF. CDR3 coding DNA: TGTGCCAGCAGCTTTGCGAACACCGGGGAGCTGTTTTTT.

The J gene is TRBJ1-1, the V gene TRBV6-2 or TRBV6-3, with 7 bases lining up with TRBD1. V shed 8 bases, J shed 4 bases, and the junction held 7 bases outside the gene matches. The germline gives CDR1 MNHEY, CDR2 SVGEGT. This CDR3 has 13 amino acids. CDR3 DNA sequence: TGTGCCAGCTCAAGACAGGGTGGCACTGAAGCTTTCTTT. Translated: CASSRQGGTEAFF.

This CDR3 is CASSVASGGLDTQYF. DNA of the CDR3: TGCGCCAGCAGTGTGGCTTCGGGAGGGCTCGATACGCAGTATTTT. The chain recombines TRBV10-2 with TRBJ2-3; the match to TRBD2 covers 8 bases. Germline V gene lookup returns CDR1 WSHSY and CDR2 SAAADI. Trimming cost V 4 bases and J 6 bases; bases outside gene matches: 9. This CDR3 spans 15 amino acids.

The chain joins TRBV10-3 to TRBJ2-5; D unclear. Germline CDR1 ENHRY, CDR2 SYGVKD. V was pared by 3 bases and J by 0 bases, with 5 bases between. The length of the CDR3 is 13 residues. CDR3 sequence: CAISDQYQETQYF. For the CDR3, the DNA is TGTGCCATCAGTGATCAGTACCAAGAGACCCAGTACTTC.

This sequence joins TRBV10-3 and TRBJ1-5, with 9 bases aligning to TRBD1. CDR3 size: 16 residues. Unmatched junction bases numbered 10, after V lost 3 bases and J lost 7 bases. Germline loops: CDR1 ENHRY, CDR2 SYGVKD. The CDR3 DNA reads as TGTGCCATCAGTGAACGGCGGACAGGGGCAGAACAGCCCCAGCATTTT. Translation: CAISERRTGAEQPQHF.

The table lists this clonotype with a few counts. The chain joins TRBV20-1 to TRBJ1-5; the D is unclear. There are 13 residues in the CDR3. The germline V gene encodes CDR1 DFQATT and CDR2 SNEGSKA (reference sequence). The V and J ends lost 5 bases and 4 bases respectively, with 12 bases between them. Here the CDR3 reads CSAGGKGNQPQHF. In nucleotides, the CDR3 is TGCAGTGCTGGCGGGAAGGGTAATCAGCCCCAGCATTTT.

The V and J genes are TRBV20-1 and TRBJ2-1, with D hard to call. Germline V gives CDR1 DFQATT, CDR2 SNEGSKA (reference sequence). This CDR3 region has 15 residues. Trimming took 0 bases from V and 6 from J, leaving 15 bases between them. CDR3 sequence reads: CSAREPGPPGNEQFF. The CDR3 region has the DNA TGCAGTGCTAGAGAACCGGGCCCCCCTGGCAATGAGCAGTTCTTC.

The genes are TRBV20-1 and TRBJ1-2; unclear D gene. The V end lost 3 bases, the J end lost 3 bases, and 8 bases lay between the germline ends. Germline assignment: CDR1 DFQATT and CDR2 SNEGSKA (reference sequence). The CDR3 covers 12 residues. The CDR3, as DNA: TGCAGTGCTAGTTTATCGGACTATGGCTACACCTTC. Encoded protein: CSASLSDYGYTF.

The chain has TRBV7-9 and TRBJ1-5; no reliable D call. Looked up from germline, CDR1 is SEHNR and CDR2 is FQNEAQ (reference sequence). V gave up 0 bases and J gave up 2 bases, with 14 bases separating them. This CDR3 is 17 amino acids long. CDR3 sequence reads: CASSLAVGSGGNQPQHF. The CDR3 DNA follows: TGTGCCAGCAGCTTAGCGGTAGGGTCGGGTGGCAATCAGCCCCAGCATTTT.

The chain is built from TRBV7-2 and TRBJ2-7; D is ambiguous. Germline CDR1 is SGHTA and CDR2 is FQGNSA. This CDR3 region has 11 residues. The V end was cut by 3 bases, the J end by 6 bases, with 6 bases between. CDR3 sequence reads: CASSFGSEQYF. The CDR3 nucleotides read TGTGCCAGCAGCTTTGGCTCCGAGCAGTACTTC.

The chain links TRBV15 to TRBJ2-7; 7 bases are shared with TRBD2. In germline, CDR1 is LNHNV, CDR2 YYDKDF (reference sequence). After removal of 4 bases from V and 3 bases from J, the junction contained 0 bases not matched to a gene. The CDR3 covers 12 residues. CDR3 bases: TGTGCCACCAGCACGGGAGGCTACGAGCAGTACTTC. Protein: CATSTGGYEQYF.

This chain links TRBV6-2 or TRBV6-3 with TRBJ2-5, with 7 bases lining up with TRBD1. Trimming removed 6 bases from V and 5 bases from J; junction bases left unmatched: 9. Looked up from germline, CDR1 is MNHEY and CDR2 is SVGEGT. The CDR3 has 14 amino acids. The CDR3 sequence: CASRKTGLGETQYF. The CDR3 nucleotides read TGTGCCAGCAGGAAGACAGGGCTGGGTGAGACCCAGTACTTC.

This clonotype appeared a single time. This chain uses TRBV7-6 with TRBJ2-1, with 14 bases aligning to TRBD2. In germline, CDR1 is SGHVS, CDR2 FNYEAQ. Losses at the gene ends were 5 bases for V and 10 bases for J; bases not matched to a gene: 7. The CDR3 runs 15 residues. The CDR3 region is CASSNPGLAGVEQFF. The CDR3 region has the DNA TGTGCCAGCAGCAACCCGGGACTAGCGGGAGTGGAGCAGTTCTTC. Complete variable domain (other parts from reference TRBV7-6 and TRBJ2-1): GAGVSQSPRYKVTKRGQDVALRCDPISGHVSLYWYRQALGQGPEFLTYFNYEAQQDKSGLPNDRFSAERPEGSISTLTIQRTEQRDSAMYRCASSNPGLAGVEQFFGPGTRLTVL.

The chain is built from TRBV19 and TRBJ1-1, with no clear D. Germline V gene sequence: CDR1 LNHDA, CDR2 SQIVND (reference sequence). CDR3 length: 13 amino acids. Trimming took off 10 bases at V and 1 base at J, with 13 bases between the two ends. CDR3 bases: TGTGCCACCGCGGATAACAGGAACACTGAAGCTTTCTTT. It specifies CATADNRNTEAFF. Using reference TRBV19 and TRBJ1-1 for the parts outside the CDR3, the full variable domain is DGGITQSPKYLFRKEGQNVTLSCEQNLNHDAMYWYRQDPGQGLRLIYYSQIVNDFQKGDIAEGYSVSREKKESFPLTVTSAQKNPTAFYLCATADNRNTEAFFGQGTRLTVV.

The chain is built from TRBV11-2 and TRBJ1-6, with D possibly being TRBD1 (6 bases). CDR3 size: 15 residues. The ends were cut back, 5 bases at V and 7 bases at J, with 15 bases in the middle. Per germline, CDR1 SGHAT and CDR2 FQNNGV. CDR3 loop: CASSQQGRGNSPLHF. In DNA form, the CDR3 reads TGTGCCAGCAGCCAACAGGGCCGAGGGAATTCACCCCTCCACTTT.

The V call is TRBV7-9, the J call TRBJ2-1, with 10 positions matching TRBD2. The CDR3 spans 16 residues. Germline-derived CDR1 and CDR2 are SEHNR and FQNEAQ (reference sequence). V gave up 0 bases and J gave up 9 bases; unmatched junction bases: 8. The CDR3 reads CASSLAPSGSSSEQFF. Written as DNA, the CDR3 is TGTGCCAGCAGCTTAGCCCCTAGCGGGAGTTCAAGTGAGCAGTTCTTC.

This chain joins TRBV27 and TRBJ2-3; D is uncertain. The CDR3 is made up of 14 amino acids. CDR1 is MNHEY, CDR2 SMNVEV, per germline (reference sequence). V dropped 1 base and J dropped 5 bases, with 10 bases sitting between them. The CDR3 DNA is TGTGCCAGCAGTTTATTGGGCTCCCGAGATACGCAGTATTTT. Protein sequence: CASSLLGSRDTQYF.

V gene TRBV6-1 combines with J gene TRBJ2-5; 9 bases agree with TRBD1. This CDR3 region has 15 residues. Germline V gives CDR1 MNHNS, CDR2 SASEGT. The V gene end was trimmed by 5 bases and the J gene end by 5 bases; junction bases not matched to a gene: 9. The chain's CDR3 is CASSPRDRAEETQYF. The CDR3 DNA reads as TGTGCCAGCAGTCCCCGGGACAGGGCCGAGGAGACCCAGTACTTC.

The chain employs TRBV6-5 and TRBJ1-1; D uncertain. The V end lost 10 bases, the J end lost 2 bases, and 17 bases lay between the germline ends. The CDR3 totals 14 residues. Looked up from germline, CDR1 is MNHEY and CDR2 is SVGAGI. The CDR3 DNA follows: TGTGCCACCTCGGACCTAAGCATCAACACTGAAGCTTTCTTT. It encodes CATSDLSINTEAFF.